This T cell receptor (beta chain) came from a study of blood T cell repertoires in COVID-19. Study-wide context: PBMCs, B-cell-depleted T cells, or T cells provided the cDNA or gDNA that made up the material.

In the authors' workflow: Estimation of nucleated cell counts was performed using reference gene primer amplification. Sequenced by immunoSEQ multiplex PCR; TCRdb stores in-frame clones only, minus some. V, J and clone size derive from that table, while D and trimming were established from the DNA sequence. This sample has about 340,000 clones; about four fifths occur once, and the top ten carry 3%. The sequenced material came from peripheral blood. This TCR was sampled from a man aged 25-45 years with active or convalescent COVID-19.

CDR3 loop: CASSYGHQGEQFF. CDR3 sequence (DNA): TGTGCCAGCAGCTACGGCCACCAGGGTGAGCAGTTCTTC. The genes are TRBV7-6 and TRBJ2-1; D possibly corresponds to TRBD1 (5 bases). Per the germline V gene, CDR1 is SGHVS and CDR2 is FNYEAQ. This CDR3 is built from 13 residues. The V end lost 4 bases, the J end lost 9 bases, and 13 bases lay between the germline ends.